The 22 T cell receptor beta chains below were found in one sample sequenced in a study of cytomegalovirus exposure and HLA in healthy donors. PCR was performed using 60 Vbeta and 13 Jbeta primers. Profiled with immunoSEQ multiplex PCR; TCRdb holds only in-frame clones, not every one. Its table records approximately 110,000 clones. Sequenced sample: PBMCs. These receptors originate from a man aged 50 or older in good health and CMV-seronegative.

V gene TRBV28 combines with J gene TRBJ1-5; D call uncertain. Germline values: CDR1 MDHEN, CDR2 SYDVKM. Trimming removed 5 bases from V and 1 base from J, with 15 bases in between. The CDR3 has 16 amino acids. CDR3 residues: CASSPLVQASNQPQHF. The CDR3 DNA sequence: TGTGCCAGCAGTCCCCTGGTGCAGGCGAGCAATCAGCCCCAGCATTTT.

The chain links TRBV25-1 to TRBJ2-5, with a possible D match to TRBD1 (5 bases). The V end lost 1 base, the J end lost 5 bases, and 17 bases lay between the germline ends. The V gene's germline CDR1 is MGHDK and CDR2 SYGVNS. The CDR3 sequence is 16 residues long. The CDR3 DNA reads TGTGCCAGCAGTGAATGGGGCACAGCGTCCTCGGAGACCCAGTACTTC. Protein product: CASSEWGTASSETQYF. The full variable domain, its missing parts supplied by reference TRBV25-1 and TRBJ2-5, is EADIYQTPRYLVIGTGKKITLECSQTMGHDKMYWYQQDPGMELHLIHYSYGVNSTEKGDLSSESTVSRIRTEHFPLTLESARPSHTSQYLCASSEWGTASSETQYFGPGTRLLVL.

The CDR3 spells CASTQGGTSVSSYEQYF. The CDR3 bases are TGCGCCAGCACCCAGGGAGGGACTAGCGTCAGCTCCTACGAGCAGTACTTC. The J gene is TRBJ2-7, the V gene TRBV5-1, with TRBD2 identical over 10 bases. The germline CDR1 and CDR2 sequences are SGHRS and YFSETQ. Trimming cost V 6 bases and J 0 bases; bases outside gene matches: 12. The CDR3 is made up of 17 amino acids. The full variable domain, its missing parts supplied by reference TRBV5-1 and TRBJ2-7, is KAGVTQTPRYLIKTRGQQVTLSCSPISGHRSVSWYQQTPGQGLQFLFEYFSETQRNKGNFPGRFSGRQFSNSRSEMNVSTLELGDSALYLCASTQGGTSVSSYEQYFGPGTRLTVT.

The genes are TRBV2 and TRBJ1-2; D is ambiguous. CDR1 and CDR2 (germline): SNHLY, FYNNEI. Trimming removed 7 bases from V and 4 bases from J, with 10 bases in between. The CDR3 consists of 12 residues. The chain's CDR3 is CASTYSGYGYTF. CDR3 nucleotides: TGTGCCAGCACTTACTCGGGCTATGGCTACACCTTC.

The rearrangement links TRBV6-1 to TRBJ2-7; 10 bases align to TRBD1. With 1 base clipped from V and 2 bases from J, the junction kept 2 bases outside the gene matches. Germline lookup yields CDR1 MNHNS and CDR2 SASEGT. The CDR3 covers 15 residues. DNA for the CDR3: TGTGCCAGCAGTGAAGAGGGGACAGGGGCCTACGAGCAGTACTTC. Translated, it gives CASSEEGTGAYEQYF.

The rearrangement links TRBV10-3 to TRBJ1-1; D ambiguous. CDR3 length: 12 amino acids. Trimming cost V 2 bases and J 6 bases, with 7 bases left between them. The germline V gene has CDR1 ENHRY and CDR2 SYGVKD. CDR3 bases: TGTGCCATCAGTGAGCGGAGAGCTGAAGCTTTCTTT. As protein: CAISERRAEAFF.

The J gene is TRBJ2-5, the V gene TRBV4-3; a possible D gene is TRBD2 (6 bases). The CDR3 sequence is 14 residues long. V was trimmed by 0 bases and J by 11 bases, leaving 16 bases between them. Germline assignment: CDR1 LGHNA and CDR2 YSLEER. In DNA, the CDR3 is TGCGCCAGCAGCCAAGAATCAGGGACGGGAGAGCAGTACTTC. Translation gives CASSQESGTGEQYF.

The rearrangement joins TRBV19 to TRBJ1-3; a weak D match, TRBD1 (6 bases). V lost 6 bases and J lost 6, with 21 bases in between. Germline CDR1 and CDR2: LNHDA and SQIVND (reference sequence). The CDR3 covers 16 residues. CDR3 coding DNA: TGTGCCAGTAGGCCCCCGGGACAAGGGATCTTAAACACCATATATTTT. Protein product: CASRPPGQGILNTIYF. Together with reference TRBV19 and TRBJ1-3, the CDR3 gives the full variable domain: DGGITQSPKYLFRKEGQNVTLSCEQNLNHDAMYWYRQDPGQGLRLIYYSQIVNDFQKGDIAEGYSVSREKKESFPLTVTSAQKNPTAFYLCASRPPGQGILNTIYFGEGSWLTVV.

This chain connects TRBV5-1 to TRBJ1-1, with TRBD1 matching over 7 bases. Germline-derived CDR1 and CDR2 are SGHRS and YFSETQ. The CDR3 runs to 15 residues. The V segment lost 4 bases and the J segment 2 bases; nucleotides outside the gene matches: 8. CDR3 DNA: TGCGCCAGCAGCGTAGCCGGGACAGAAAACACTGAAGCTTTCTTT. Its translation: CASSVAGTENTEAFF.

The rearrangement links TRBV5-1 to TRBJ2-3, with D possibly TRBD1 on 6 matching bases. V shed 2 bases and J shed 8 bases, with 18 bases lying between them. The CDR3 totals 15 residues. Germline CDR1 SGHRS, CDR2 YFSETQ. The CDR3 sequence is CASSFGGLSFGTQYF. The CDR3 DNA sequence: TGCGCCAGCAGCTTTGGGGGCCTGTCTTTTGGTACGCAGTATTTT.

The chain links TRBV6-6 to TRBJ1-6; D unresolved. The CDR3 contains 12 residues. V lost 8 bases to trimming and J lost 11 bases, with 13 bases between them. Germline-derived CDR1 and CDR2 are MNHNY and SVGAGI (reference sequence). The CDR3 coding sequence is TGTGCCAGCTTTCTTCCCGGGGCACCCCTCCACTTT. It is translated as CASFLPGAPLHF.

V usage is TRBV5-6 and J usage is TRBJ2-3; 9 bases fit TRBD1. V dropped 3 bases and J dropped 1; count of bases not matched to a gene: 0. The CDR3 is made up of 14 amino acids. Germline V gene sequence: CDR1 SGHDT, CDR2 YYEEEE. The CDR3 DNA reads TGTGCCAGCAGCTGGGACAGGGGCACAGATACGCAGTATTTT. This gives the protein CASSWDRGTDTQYF.

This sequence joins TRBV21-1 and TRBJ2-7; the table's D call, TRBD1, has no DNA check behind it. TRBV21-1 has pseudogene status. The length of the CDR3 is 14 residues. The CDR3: CASTPTGVLSEQYF. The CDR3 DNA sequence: TGTGCCAGCACCCCGACAGGGGTCCTCAGCGAGCAGTACTTC.

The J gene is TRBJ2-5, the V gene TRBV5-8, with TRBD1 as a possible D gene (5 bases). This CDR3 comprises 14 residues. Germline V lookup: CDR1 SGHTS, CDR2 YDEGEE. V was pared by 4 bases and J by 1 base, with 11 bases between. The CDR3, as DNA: TGTGCCAGCAGCCAACGCAGGGCCCAAGAGACCCAGTACTTC. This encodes CASSQRRAQETQYF.

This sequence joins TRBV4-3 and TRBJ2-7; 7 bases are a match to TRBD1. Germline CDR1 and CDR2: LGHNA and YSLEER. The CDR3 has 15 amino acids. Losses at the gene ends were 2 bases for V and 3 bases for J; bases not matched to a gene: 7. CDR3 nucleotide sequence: TGCGCCAGCAGCCAAAACAGGGGCTGGGACTACGAGCAGTACTTC. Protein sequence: CASSQNRGWDYEQYF.

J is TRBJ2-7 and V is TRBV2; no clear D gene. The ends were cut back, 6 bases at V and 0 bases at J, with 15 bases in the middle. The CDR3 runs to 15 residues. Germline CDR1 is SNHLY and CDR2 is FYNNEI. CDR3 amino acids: CASSVGQDSSYEQYF. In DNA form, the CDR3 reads TGTGCCAGCAGCGTAGGCCAGGATAGCTCCTACGAGCAGTACTTC.

The CDR3 loop reads CASSLGGREIYGYTF. The DNA for the CDR3 is TGTGCCAGCAGCTTGGGGGGACGGGAGATCTATGGCTACACCTTC. The chain links TRBV5-5 to TRBJ1-2; weak D call: TRBD1 (5 bases). The CDR3 covers 15 residues. Between the trimmed V and J ends, which lost 0 bases and 4 bases, there was a span of 13 bases. CDR1 and CDR2 (germline): SGHKS, YYEKEE (reference sequence).

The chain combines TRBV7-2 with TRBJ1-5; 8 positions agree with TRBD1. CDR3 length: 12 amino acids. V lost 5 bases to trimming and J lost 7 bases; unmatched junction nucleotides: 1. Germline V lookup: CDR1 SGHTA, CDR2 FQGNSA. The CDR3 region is CASSRQGQPQHF. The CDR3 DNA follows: TGTGCCAGCAGCCGACAGGGGCAGCCCCAGCATTTT.

The CDR3 spells CAISDPGQGRYGYTF. The CDR3 DNA reads as TGTGCCATCAGTGACCCGGGACAGGGTCGGTATGGCTACACCTTC. J is TRBJ1-2 and V is TRBV10-3; TRBD1 matches at 9 bases. Germline lookup yields CDR1 ENHRY and CDR2 SYGVKD. J was trimmed by 5 bases and V by 3 bases; bases with no gene match: 7. This CDR3 has 15 residues.

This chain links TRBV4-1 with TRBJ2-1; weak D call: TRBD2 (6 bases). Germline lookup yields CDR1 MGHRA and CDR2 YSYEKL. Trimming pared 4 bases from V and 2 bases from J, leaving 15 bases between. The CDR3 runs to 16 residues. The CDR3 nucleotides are TGCGCCAGCAGCCCCCTGGAGGGAGCCCCCTACAATGAGCAGTTCTTC. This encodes CASSPLEGAPYNEQFF.

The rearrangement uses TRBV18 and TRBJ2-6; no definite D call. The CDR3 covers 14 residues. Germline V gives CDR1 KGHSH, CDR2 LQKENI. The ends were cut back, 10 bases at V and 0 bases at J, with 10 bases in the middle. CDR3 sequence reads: CATTESSGANVLTF. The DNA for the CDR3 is TGTGCCACTACAGAGAGCTCTGGGGCCAACGTCCTGACTTTC.

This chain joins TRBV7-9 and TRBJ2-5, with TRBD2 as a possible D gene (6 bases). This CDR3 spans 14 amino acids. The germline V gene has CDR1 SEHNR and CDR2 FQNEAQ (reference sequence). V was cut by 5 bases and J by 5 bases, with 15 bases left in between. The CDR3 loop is CASSPTRRSETQYF. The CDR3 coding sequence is TGTGCCAGCAGCCCGACTAGACGGAGCGAGACCCAGTACTTC.